This T cell receptor (beta chain) was found in a study of OX40 agonist ivuxolimab in advanced cancers. Clones were read by immunoSEQ multiplex PCR, and TCRdb kept only the in-frame ones, dropping some. The sample holds 30,000 to 45,000 clones, roughly 81% seen once. The CDR3 length is 13 residues. V lost 2 bases, J lost 5 bases, and 8 bases lay in between. CDR1 MNHEY and CDR2 SVGAGI come from the germline V gene. The source material was CD4+ or CD8+ T cells sorted from blood, sampled in a trial of the OX40 agonist ivuxolimab. The chain carries TRBV6-5 and TRBJ2-3; tentatively, D is TRBD2 (5 bases). The receptor comes from an adult with an advanced solid tumor such as melanoma, head and neck, liver or kidney cancer. CDR3 sequence (DNA): TGTGCCAGCAGTTACCCAACTAGAGATACGCAGTATTTT. Translating it yields CASSYPTRDTQYF.